One sample yielded the 32 T cell receptor beta chains listed below, sequenced in a study of blood T cell repertoires in COVID-19. Clones were read by immunoSEQ multiplex PCR, and TCRdb kept only the in-frame ones, dropping some. The table has approximately 170,000 clones, 84% seen once; the top ten hold 7.5% to 9.5%. Sequencing was carried out using peripheral blood. The receptor source for this set is a man in his forties or fifties who had recovered from COVID-19.

CDR3: CASSQRPQGYSNQPQHF. In nucleotides, the CDR3 is TGTGCCAGCAGCCAAAGGCCACAGGGCTATAGCAATCAGCCCCAGCATTTT. V is TRBV3-1 (or the pseudogene TRBV3-2) and J is TRBJ1-5, with D possibly matching TRBD1 (6 bases). The germline CDR1 and CDR2 sequences are LGHDT and YNNKEL (reference sequence). V was shortened by 2 bases and J by 0 bases, with 14 bases between the two germline ends. CDR3 length: 17 amino acids.

The sample holds a few counts of this clone. The chain joins TRBV4-1 to TRBJ2-7, with 10 bases aligning to TRBD2. From germline, CDR1 is MGHRA and CDR2 YSYEKL. V trimming: 4 bases; J trimming: 6 bases; junction bases outside the gene matches: 6. CDR3 size: 14 residues. The chain's CDR3 is CASSRHVAGGEQYF. The CDR3 region has the DNA TGCGCCAGCAGCCGCCACGTAGCGGGAGGCGAGCAGTACTTC.

V and J are TRBV19 and TRBJ2-1; TRBD2 matches 11 bases. The J segment lost 10 bases and the V segment lost 8 bases, leaving 16 bases of the junction unmatched. The CDR3 has 16 amino acids. Germline CDR1 and CDR2: LNHDA and SQIVND (reference sequence). CDR3 bases: TGTGCCAGTGACTCCGGGACTAGCGGAGCTGTACCGGAGCAGTTCTTC. This encodes CASDSGTSGAVPEQFF. Full variable domain (outside the CDR3, taken from reference TRBV19 and TRBJ2-1): DGGITQSPKYLFRKEGQNVTLSCEQNLNHDAMYWYRQDPGQGLRLIYYSQIVNDFQKGDIAEGYSVSREKKESFPLTVTSAQKNPTAFYLCASDSGTSGAVPEQFFGPGTRLTVL.

The chain joins TRBV7-2 to TRBJ2-7, with 9 bases aligning to TRBD2. Germline V gene sequence: CDR1 SGHTA, CDR2 FQGNSA. There are 16 residues in the CDR3. The trim removed 5 bases at V and 2 bases at J, leaving 10 bases unmatched. As DNA, the CDR3 is TGTGCCAGCAGCCAGTCTGGCGGGAGGGCCCCCTACGAGCAGTACTTC. It codes for CASSQSGGRAPYEQYF.

The chain joins TRBV5-8 to TRBJ2-7; 14 nucleotides align to TRBD2. Trimming removed 0 bases from V and 8 bases from J; junction bases left unmatched: 4. The CDR3 runs to 15 residues. Germline V lookup: CDR1 SGHTS, CDR2 YDEGEE. CDR3 in DNA: TGTGCCAGCAGCTTGGCCGGGACTAGCGGGAGCCAGCAGTACTTC. Residues: CASSLAGTSGSQQYF.

The V and J genes are TRBV18 and TRBJ2-2, with TRBD2 matching over 13 bases. The CDR3 has 16 amino acids. Per germline, CDR1 KGHSH and CDR2 LQKENI. V gave up 3 bases and J gave up 7 bases; unmatched junction bases: 5. The CDR3 sequence is CASSPGTSGDGGELFF. In DNA, the CDR3 is TGTGCCAGCTCACCTGGGACTAGCGGGGACGGCGGGGAGCTGTTTTTT.

This sequence joins TRBV6-2 or TRBV6-3 and TRBJ2-1; D is possibly TRBD2 (5 bases). Trimming pared 6 bases from V and 0 bases from J, leaving 9 bases between. Germline CDR1 MNHEY, CDR2 SVGEGT. The CDR3 consists of 14 residues. This chain's CDR3 is CASSSGHSYNEQFF. DNA for the CDR3: TGTGCCAGCAGCAGCGGCCACTCCTACAATGAGCAGTTCTTC.

This chain uses TRBV5-4 with TRBJ2-2; 8 bases align to TRBD2. This CDR3 is 16 amino acids long. Germline V lookup: CDR1 SGHNT, CDR2 YYREEE (reference sequence). V dropped 6 bases and J dropped 4; count of bases not matched to a gene: 11. CDR3 nucleotide sequence: TGTGCCAGCACCTCCGAGCCAAGCGGGAGCACCGGGGAGCTGTTTTTT. It yields the protein CASTSEPSGSTGELFF. Complete variable domain (other parts from reference TRBV5-4 and TRBJ2-2): ETGVTQSPTHLIKTRGQQVTLRCSSQSGHNTVSWYQQALGQGPQFIFQYYREEENGRGNFPPRFSGLQFPNYSSELNVNALELDDSALYLCASTSEPSGSTGELFFGEGSRLTVL.

This sequence joins TRBV18 and TRBJ1-2; 9 nucleotides match TRBD1. Trimming at V came to 1 base and at J to 6 bases, leaving 6 bases not matched to a gene. Germline CDR1 and CDR2: KGHSH and LQKENI. The CDR3 runs 15 residues. DNA for the CDR3: TGTGCCAGCTCACCACAGGGGGGACAGGGAGATGGCTACACCTTC. Translating it yields CASSPQGGQGDGYTF.

This chain uses TRBV7-9 with TRBJ2-5; TRBD2 aligns across 9 bases. With 5 bases clipped from V and 2 bases from J, the junction kept 3 bases outside the gene matches. The V gene's germline CDR1 is SEHNR and CDR2 FQNEAQ (reference sequence). The CDR3 is made up of 14 amino acids. For the CDR3, the DNA is TGTGCCAGCAGCCGGACTAGCGCTCAAGAGACCCAGTACTTC. Translation gives CASSRTSAQETQYF.

This clone was picked up a small number of times. The chain has TRBV18 and TRBJ2-3, with 13 bases matching TRBD2. Germline V lookup: CDR1 KGHSH, CDR2 LQKENI. The V segment lost 5 bases and the J segment 6 bases; nucleotides outside the gene matches: 8. This CDR3 region has 16 residues. The CDR3 DNA follows: TGTGCCAGCTCATCGGGACTAGCGGGGCCGGGCGATACGCAGTATTTT. Residues: CASSSGLAGPGDTQYF.

This clone has just one count. This chain uses TRBV7-8 with TRBJ2-7; 12 positions agree with TRBD2. Trimming at V came to 5 bases and at J to 7 bases, leaving 6 bases not matched to a gene. CDR1 SGHVS and CDR2 FQNEAQ come from the germline V gene. The CDR3 loop spans 14 amino acids. Written as DNA, the CDR3 is TGTGCCAGCAGCGTTACTAGCGGGAGGCGGGAGCAGTACTTC. It translates to CASSVTSGRREQYF.

This clone was found once. The chain links TRBV9 to TRBJ2-7, with a possible D match to TRBD2 (7 bases). Trimming took 0 bases from V and 9 from J, leaving 10 bases between them. This CDR3 is 12 amino acids long. Germline V gives CDR1 SGDLS, CDR2 YYNGEE. The CDR3 is CASSVEGGVQYF. In nucleotides, the CDR3 is TGTGCCAGCAGCGTAGAAGGGGGGGTGCAGTACTTC.

V and J are TRBV24-1 and TRBJ2-1; 7 bases are a match to TRBD2. The germline V gene has CDR1 KGHDR and CDR2 SFDVKD. Trimming at V came to 1 base and at J to 10 bases, leaving 3 bases not matched to a gene. The CDR3 has 13 amino acids. In nucleotides, the CDR3 is TGTGCCACCAGTGATTTCCCCGGGGGGGAGCAGTTCTTC. Its translation is CATSDFPGGEQFF.

This clone was seen a few times. V gene TRBV6-2 or TRBV6-3 combines with J gene TRBJ2-7, with D unresolved. The germline V and J ends were trimmed by 2 bases and 6 bases, with 8 bases remaining between them. The CDR3 contains 12 residues. Germline V gives CDR1 MNHEY, CDR2 SVGEGT. The CDR3 DNA reads TGTGCCAGCAGTTACACCTGGAGCGAGCAGTACTTC. Translating gives CASSYTWSEQYF.

The chain joins TRBV11-3 to TRBJ2-7; 11 bases align to TRBD2. After removal of 3 bases from V and 3 bases from J, the junction contained 4 bases not matched to a gene. Germline CDR1 reads SGHNT; CDR2 reads YENEEA. The CDR3 sequence is 15 residues long. CDR3 coding DNA: TGTGCCAGCAGCTTGCGACTAGCGGGGAACTACGAGCAGTACTTC. It encodes CASSLRLAGNYEQYF.

Comment on this clone: The same CDR3 can be traced to other DNA sequences in this sample. This chain joins TRBV5-1 and TRBJ2-1; D may be TRBD2 (5 bases). Trimming took 2 bases from V and 7 from J, leaving 7 bases between them. The CDR3 runs 12 residues. Germline V gene lookup returns CDR1 SGHRS and CDR2 YFSETQ. CDR3 residues: CASSLQRNEQFF. CDR3 nucleotide sequence: TGCGCCAGCAGCTTACAGCGGAATGAGCAGTTCTTC. Drawing the rest from reference TRBV5-1 and TRBJ2-1, the complete variable domain is KAGVTQTPRYLIKTRGQQVTLSCSPISGHRSVSWYQQTPGQGLQFLFEYFSETQRNKGNFPGRFSGRQFSNSRSEMNVSTLELGDSALYLCASSLQRNEQFFGPGTRLTVL.

This chain joins TRBV19 and TRBJ1-5, with no clear D. CDR3 length: 16 amino acids. Germline lookup yields CDR1 LNHDA and CDR2 SQIVND (reference sequence). Deletions cut 8 bases from V and 0 bases from J, with 17 bases between. CDR3 region: CASLRPGTYSNQPQHF. The CDR3 DNA reads TGTGCCAGTCTCCGACCGGGAACTTATAGCAATCAGCCCCAGCATTTT.

The chain recombines TRBV10-3 with TRBJ1-2; D is unclear. This CDR3 contains 14 residues. The V gene lost 6 bases and the J gene lost 8 bases, with 19 bases spanning the gap. CDR1 and CDR2 (germline): ENHRY, SYGVKD. For the CDR3, the DNA is TGTGCCATCAGCCCAGACACAACCACCCAAGGCTACACCTTC. Encoded protein: CAISPDTTTQGYTF.

The V call is TRBV2, the J call TRBJ2-7; maybe TRBD2 (5 bases). Germline lookup yields CDR1 SNHLY and CDR2 FYNNEI. Trimming removed 3 bases at V and 4 bases at J, with 7 bases between. This CDR3 has 12 residues. The CDR3 spells CASSDTGYEQYF. CDR3 in DNA: TGTGCCAGCAGTGACACGGGGTACGAGCAGTACTTC.

The J gene is TRBJ1-2, the V gene TRBV18; TRBD1 matches 8 bases. The CDR3 length is 15 residues. Germline V lookup: CDR1 KGHSH, CDR2 LQKENI. V lost 2 bases, J lost 3 bases, and 5 bases stayed unmatched. CDR3 DNA: TGTGCCAGCTCACCAGGGACAGGCGGCGACTATGGCTACACCTTC. Translation gives CASSPGTGGDYGYTF.

The V gene is TRBV12-3 or TRBV12-4, the J gene TRBJ2-3; 7 positions agree with TRBD2. The CDR3 extends over 12 amino acids. With 0 bases clipped from V and 9 bases from J, the junction kept 0 bases outside the gene matches. The CDR3 protein is CASSLAGGTQYF. CDR3 coding DNA: TGTGCCAGCAGTTTAGCGGGGGGGACGCAGTATTTT.

The chain uses TRBV7-9 and TRBJ2-1, with D maybe TRBD1 (6 bases). Germline loops: CDR1 SEHNR, CDR2 FQNEAQ (reference sequence). V lost 3 bases and J lost 6, with 15 bases in between. This CDR3 spans 15 amino acids. The CDR3, as DNA: TGTGCCAGCAGCTTCGGTCGCGCAGGGGCCAATGAGCAGTTCTTC. Its protein product is CASSFGRAGANEQFF.

The V gene is TRBV6-5, the J gene TRBJ1-5, with TRBD1 identical over 9 bases. From germline, CDR1 is MNHEY and CDR2 SVGAGI. Losses at the gene ends were 5 bases for V and 4 bases for J; bases not matched to a gene: 6. The CDR3 sequence is 15 residues long. CDR3 protein: CASSKGQGWNQPQHF. The CDR3 DNA reads as TGTGCCAGCAGTAAGGGACAGGGATGGAATCAGCCCCAGCATTTT.

As regards this clone: This specimen includes other DNA sequences encoding the same CDR3. The genes are TRBV4-3 and TRBJ2-5; the match to TRBD2 covers 15 bases. V gave up 4 bases and J gave up 4 bases; unmatched junction bases: 1. From germline, CDR1 is LGHNA and CDR2 YSLEER. This CDR3 region has 15 residues. CDR3: CASSLGLAGGETQYF. CDR3 nucleotide sequence: TGCGCCAGCAGCCTGGGACTAGCGGGAGGAGAGACCCAGTACTTC.

V gene TRBV7-6 combines with J gene TRBJ1-5; 7 bases agree with TRBD1. This CDR3 has 15 residues. CDR1 is SGHVS, CDR2 FNYEAQ, per germline. V was pared by 1 base and J by 2 bases, with 2 bases of the junction left unmatched. This CDR3 reads CASSLGDSGNQPQHF. CDR3 coding DNA: TGTGCCAGCAGCTTAGGGGACAGCGGCAATCAGCCCCAGCATTTT.

The chain joins TRBV30 to TRBJ2-1; D is perhaps TRBD1 (6 bases). The CDR3 runs to 14 residues. CDR1 GTSNPN and CDR2 SVGIG come from the germline V gene (reference sequence). Trimming removed 3 bases at V and 0 bases at J, with 9 bases between. The CDR3 DNA is TGTGCCTGGAGGACAGGCAGCTCCTACAATGAGCAGTTCTTC. The encoded protein is CAWRTGSSYNEQFF.

The V and J genes are TRBV19 and TRBJ1-5, with D maybe TRBD1 (6 bases). There are 15 residues in the CDR3. V lost 6 bases and J lost 0, with 12 bases in between. From germline, CDR1 is LNHDA and CDR2 SQIVND (reference sequence). The CDR3: CASSPGQNSNQPQHF. The CDR3 DNA reads TGTGCCAGTAGCCCTGGACAGAATAGCAATCAGCCCCAGCATTTT.

In the case of this clone: Other DNA variants within this sample encode the same CDR3. This chain uses TRBV7-9 with TRBJ1-2; 9 nucleotides match TRBD1. This CDR3 contains 13 residues. V lost 5 bases to trimming and J lost 8 bases; unmatched junction nucleotides: 6. Looked up from germline, CDR1 is SEHNR and CDR2 is FQNEAQ (reference sequence). The CDR3 nucleotides are TGTGCCAGCAGCCCGGGACAGGGTGAGGGCTACACCTTC. Translating it yields CASSPGQGEGYTF.

The chain carries TRBV7-6 and TRBJ2-3; tentatively, D is TRBD2 (5 bases). Trimming took 5 bases from V and 0 from J, leaving 15 bases between them. Per the germline V gene, CDR1 is SGHVS and CDR2 is FNYEAQ. CDR3 length equals 16 residues. The CDR3 here is CASSRGRGTSTDTQYF. The CDR3 nucleotides read TGTGCCAGCAGCCGTGGTCGGGGAACTAGCACAGATACGCAGTATTTT.

The J gene is TRBJ1-4, the V gene TRBV27, with D possibly matching TRBD1 (6 bases). Germline loops: CDR1 MNHEY, CDR2 SMNVEV (reference sequence). The V end lost 6 bases, the J end lost 8 bases, and 13 bases lay between the germline ends. This CDR3 has 13 residues. DNA for the CDR3: TGTGCCAGCAGGGACAGTGGCGGGGAAAAACTGTTTTTT. It translates to CASRDSGGEKLFF. The complete variable domain, with remaining parts taken from reference TRBV27 and TRBJ1-4, reads EAQVTQNPRYLITVTGKKLTVTCSQNMNHEYMSWYRQDPGLGLRQIYYSMNVEVTDKGDVPEGYKVSRKEKRNFPLILESPSPNQTSLYFCASRDSGGEKLFFGSGTQLSVL.

This rearrangement joins TRBV7-9 to TRBJ2-7; D perhaps matches TRBD2 (5 bases). The germline CDR1 and CDR2 sequences are SEHNR and FQNEAQ (reference sequence). The V end was cut by 4 bases, the J end by 7 bases, with 8 bases between. The CDR3 runs 11 residues. In DNA, the CDR3 is TGTGCCAGCAGCTCTAGGAGGGAGCAGTACTTC. Protein sequence: CASSSRREQYF. Full variable domain (rest looked up from reference TRBV7-9 and TRBJ2-7): DTGVSQNPRHKITKRGQNVTFRCDPISEHNRLYWYRQTLGQGPEFLTYFQNEAQLEKSRLLSDRFSAERPKGSFSTLEIQRTEQGDSAMYLCASSSRREQYFGPGTRLTVT.